A selection of T cell receptor beta chains follows, all from one sample in a study of identical twins. A single record per CDR3 protein comes from TCRdb applying MiXCR to the 5' RACE reads. The data contain approximately 700,000 distinct CDR3 sequences, around a sixth of them singletons. This same sample was also part of a study on T cells expressing NK-cell markers.

The sample taken for sequencing was PBMCs. The receptors were gathered from a woman between 18 and 29 years old in good health. CDR3s include the opening cysteine and the closing phenylalanine or tryptophan. D genes are given only for firm matches. Rows may omit the clone size; those that give it use once, few, many or a size class.

J gene,V gene,D gene,clone size,CDR3 DNA,CDR3 protein
TRBJ2-1,TRBV18,TRBD2,NA,TGTGCCAGCTCATCAGTAGCGGGATCCAGCTCCTACAATGAGCAGTTCTTC,CASSSVAGSSSYNEQFF
TRBJ2-5,TRBV2,NA,NA,TGTGCCAGCGGCGCTCTGGCAGGCCTAGGGCAAGAGACCCAGTACTTC,CASGALAGLGQETQYF
TRBJ2-7,TRBV20-1,TRBD2,NA,TGCAGTGCTAGAGTAGCGGGCCGCTCCTACGAGCAGTACTTC,CSARVAGRSYEQYF
TRBJ2-1,TRBV20-1,NA,few,TGCAGTGCTATCTTTGGTAGCCGGAGCTCCTACAATGAGCAGTTCTTC,CSAIFGSRSSYNEQFF
TRBJ2-7,TRBV6-2/TRBV6-3,NA,few,TGTGCCAGCAGCAGGACTCCCGGCGAGCAGTACTTC,CASSRTPGEQYF
TRBJ2-7,TRBV7-2,TRBD1,NA,TGTGCCAGCGGGCAGGGGGTAGTTCGCGAGCAGTACTTC,CASGQGVVREQYF
TRBJ2-7,TRBV20-1,TRBD1,NA,TGCAGTGCTAAGGCGACAGGGGTCTACGAGCAGTACTTC,CSAKATGVYEQYF
TRBJ2-1,TRBV20-1,NA,few,TGCAGTGTACCGGGGTACAATGAGCAGTTCTTC,CSVPGYNEQFF
TRBJ2-7,TRBV6-1,TRBD2,NA,TGTGCCAGCTCCAAAGCGGGAGTCGCCTACGAGCAGTACTTC,CASSKAGVAYEQYF
TRBJ2-1,TRBV27,NA,few,TGTGCCAGCAGTTTCATGGCCGGGTACAATGAGCAGTTCTTC,CASSFMAGYNEQFF
TRBJ2-7,TRBV27,NA,NA,TGTGCCTCCAGGCACAGAACCTACGAGCAGTACTTC,CASRHRTYEQYF
TRBJ1-4,TRBV18,NA,NA,TGTGCCAGCTCACCAGATAATGAAAAACTGTTTTTT,CASSPDNEKLFF
TRBJ2-1,TRBV20-1,TRBD2,few,TGCAGTGCTAGAAACCTAGCGGGGGTGGACAATGAGCAGTTCTTC,CSARNLAGVDNEQFF
TRBJ2-1,TRBV5-1,NA,few,TGCGCCAGCAGCCTGAGCGCGGTGGGAGAAGAGCAGTTCTTC,CASSLSAVGEEQFF
TRBJ2-2,TRBV12-3/TRBV12-4,NA,many,TGTGCCAGCAGTTTAACCGGGCGGACGGGGGAGCTGTTTTTT,CASSLTGRTGELFF
TRBJ2-7,TRBV5-1,TRBD1,NA,TGCGCCAGCAGCCGGGACAGGGGGACCAACGAGCAGTACTTC,CASSRDRGTNEQYF
TRBJ2-1,TRBV5-1,NA,NA,TGCGCCAGCAGTCCCGGGACGGACGGATACAATGAGCAGTTCTTC,CASSPGTDGYNEQFF
TRBJ2-2,TRBV20-1,NA,few,TGCAGTGCTAGAGGGCGGGGAAACGGGGAGCTGTTTTTT,CSARGRGNGELFF
TRBJ2-1,TRBV12-3/TRBV12-4,TRBD1,NA,TGTGCCAGCAGTTTAGCCGGGACAGCCACGCGCAATGAGCAGTTCTTC,CASSLAGTATRNEQFF
TRBJ2-2,TRBV29-1,NA,few,TGCAGCGTTGAAAAAGGCGGGGAGCTGTTTTTT,CSVEKGGELFF
TRBJ2-7,TRBV7-9,NA,NA,TGTGCCAGCAGCTCCAGGGGCTACACCTACGAGCAGTACTTC,CASSSRGYTYEQYF
TRBJ2-5,TRBV11-2,TRBD2,NA,TGTGCCAGCAGCCGGGACTTCGGGGGGGAGACCCAGTACTTC,CASSRDFGGETQYF
TRBJ2-7,TRBV29-1,NA,NA,TGCAGCGTACCCGGCCGTTACGAGCAGTACTTC,CSVPGRYEQYF
TRBJ2-5,TRBV7-9,NA,NA,TGTGCCAGCAGCATCCTGACTAACCAAGAGACCCAGTACTTC,CASSILTNQETQYF
TRBJ2-4,TRBV20-1,TRBD2,few,TGCAGTGCTAGAGACCTCTACCACCTAGCGGGAAAAGCCAAAAACATTCAGTACTTC,CSARDLYHLAGKAKNIQYF
TRBJ1-2,TRBV28,NA,few,TGTGCCAGCAGTTTGGTTCCGACCGCTTATGGCTACACCTTC,CASSLVPTAYGYTF
TRBJ2-5,TRBV5-1,TRBD1,NA,TGCGCCAGCACGGTAGGGACAGTTCAAGAGACCCAGTACTTC,CASTVGTVQETQYF
TRBJ1-4,TRBV12-3/TRBV12-4,NA,NA,TGTGCCAGCAGTAGCTCGGCTAATGAAAAACTGTTTTTT,CASSSSANEKLFF
TRBJ2-7,TRBV6-1,NA,many,TGTGCCAGCAGGACACCGACTGGCTACGAGCAGTACTTC,CASRTPTGYEQYF
TRBJ2-4,TRBV20-1,NA,NA,TGCAGTGGGGTCCCATGGGACTTCAGGAACATTCAGTACTTC,CSGVPWDFRNIQYF
TRBJ2-6,TRBV5-1,NA,many,TGCGCCAGCAGCCGGCGCTCTGGGGCCAACGTCCTGACTTTC,CASSRRSGANVLTF
TRBJ2-7,TRBV7-2,NA,NA,TGTGCCAGCAGCTCATCGGTGTCTAACGAGCAGTACTTC,CASSSSVSNEQYF
TRBJ2-3,TRBV5-1,NA,few,TGCGCCAGCAGCGTTAACACAGATACGCAGTATTTT,CASSVNTDTQYF
TRBJ2-7,TRBV6-1,TRBD1,NA,TGTGCCAGCAGTGAACGCGGACAGGGGGCTAGCGAGCAGTACTTC,CASSERGQGASEQYF
TRBJ2-1,TRBV12-3/TRBV12-4,TRBD2,many,TGTGCCAGCAGTTTAGCTAGCGGGGGAAACAATGAGCAGTTCTTC,CASSLASGGNNEQFF
TRBJ2-3,TRBV20-1,NA,NA,TGCAGTGCCAGAAGGCAGGCAGCGAAAGATACGCAGTATTTT,CSARRQAAKDTQYF
TRBJ1-1,TRBV2,NA,NA,TGTGCCAGCAGTGACGGCTACAGTTCTGAAGCTTTCTTT,CASSDGYSSEAFF
TRBJ2-5,TRBV2,NA,few,TGTGCCAGCAGGGACAGTAATGCGGAGACCCAGTACTTC,CASRDSNAETQYF
TRBJ1-1,TRBV10-3,NA,NA,TGTGCCATCAGTACAGGGATCCGCAGGGCGGGGAACACTGAAGCTTTCTTT,CAISTGIRRAGNTEAFF
TRBJ1-1,TRBV5-1,NA,few,TGCGCCAGCAGCCCGGGACCGTGGAACACTGAAGCTTTCTTT,CASSPGPWNTEAFF
TRBJ2-7,TRBV5-4,TRBD1,few,TGTGCCAGCACACGGGACAGGGGACGCGAGCAGTACTTC,CASTRDRGREQYF
TRBJ1-1,TRBV5-4,NA,NA,TGTGCCAGCAGCTCCCGCTCTGGGACGAACACTGAAGCTTTCTTT,CASSSRSGTNTEAFF